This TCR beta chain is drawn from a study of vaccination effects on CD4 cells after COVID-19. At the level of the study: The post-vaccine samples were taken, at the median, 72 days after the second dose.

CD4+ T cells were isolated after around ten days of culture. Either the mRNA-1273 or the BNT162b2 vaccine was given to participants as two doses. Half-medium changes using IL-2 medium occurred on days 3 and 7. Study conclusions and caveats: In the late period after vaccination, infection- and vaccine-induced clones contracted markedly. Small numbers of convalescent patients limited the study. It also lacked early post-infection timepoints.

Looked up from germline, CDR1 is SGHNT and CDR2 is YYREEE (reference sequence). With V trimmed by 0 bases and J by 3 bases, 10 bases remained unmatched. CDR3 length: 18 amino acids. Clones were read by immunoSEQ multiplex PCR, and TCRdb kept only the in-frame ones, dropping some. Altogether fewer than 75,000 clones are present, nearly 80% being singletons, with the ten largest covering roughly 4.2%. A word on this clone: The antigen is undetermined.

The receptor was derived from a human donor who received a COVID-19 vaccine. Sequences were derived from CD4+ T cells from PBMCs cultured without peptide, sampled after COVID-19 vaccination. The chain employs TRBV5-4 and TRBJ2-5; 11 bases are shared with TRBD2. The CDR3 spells CASSLEPTSGGREETQYF. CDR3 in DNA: TGTGCCAGCAGCTTGGAACCCACTAGCGGGGGAAGAGAAGAGACCCAGTACTTC.